This TCR beta chain was profiled in a study of blood T cell repertoires in COVID-19. About the research overall: The United States, Italy and Spain provided the acute and convalescent COVID-19 samples. PBMCs, B-cell-depleted T cells, or T cells were the source of the cDNA or gDNA that made up the material.

Only in-frame clones appear in the TCRdb table, and some are missing; sequencing was by immunoSEQ multiplex PCR. Here the sample spans around 150,000 clones, about 81% being singletons. Germline V gene sequence: CDR1 SGHNT, CDR2 YENEEA. The CDR3 extends over 15 amino acids. V was cut by 1 base and J by 5 bases, with 13 bases left in between. Sequences were obtained from peripheral blood. The gene calls are TRBV11-3 and TRBJ2-3, with a weak D call TRBD1 (6 bases). The receptor comes from a human donor in a cohort sampled during active COVID-19. CDR3 in amino acids: CASSLGQGMEDTQYF. CDR3 nucleotide sequence: TGTGCCAGCAGCTTAGGGCAGGGGATGGAAGATACGCAGTATTTT.